A single sample is the source of the 20 T cell receptor beta chains below, sequenced in a study of PD-1 blockade in classical Hodgkin lymphoma. TCRdb's copy holds only in-frame clones and misses some; the assay was immunoSEQ multiplex PCR. This table holds fewer than 75,000 clones, approximately 90% found once. Every patient had relapsed following autologous stem cell transplantation, and cohorts differed in brentuximab vedotin exposure. The sequencing here drew on peripheral blood mononuclear cells (PBMCs), taken before the second cycle of nivolumab. These receptors came from a human donor with classical Hodgkin lymphoma.

The rearrangement joins TRBV27 to TRBJ2-7; unclear D gene. CDR1 and CDR2 from the germline V gene are MNHEY and SMNVEV (reference sequence). The germline V and J ends were trimmed by 3 bases and 3 bases, with 15 bases remaining between them. This CDR3 spans 15 amino acids. The CDR3 loop is CASSFHLTNFYEQYF. The CDR3 nucleotides are TGTGCCAGCAGTTTCCACCTAACAAACTTCTACGAGCAGTACTTC.

The gene calls are TRBV4-1 and TRBJ2-7; the D gene could be TRBD1 or TRBD2 (7 bases each). Trimming left V 10 bases short and J 4 bases short, with 26 bases between. Per the germline V gene, CDR1 is MGHRA and CDR2 is YSYEKL. The CDR3 extends over 16 amino acids. The DNA for the CDR3 is TGCGCCAACGTGCGGGGGAGGGGGCTATCCCCATACGAGCAGTACTTC. It yields the protein CANVRGRGLSPYEQYF.

V is TRBV5-1 and J is TRBJ2-3; D might be TRBD1 (6 bases). The CDR3 extends over 15 amino acids. Deletions cut 3 bases from V and 0 bases from J, with 11 bases between. Germline CDR1 reads SGHRS; CDR2 reads YFSETQ. In DNA, the CDR3 is TGCGCCAGCAGCTCCCGGACAGTTAGCACAGATACGCAGTATTTT. It yields the protein CASSSRTVSTDTQYF.

This chain's CDR3 is CASSYYAGVYGYTF. Here the CDR3 DNA reads TGTGCCAGCAGTTACTACGCAGGGGTTTATGGCTACACCTTC. The chain carries TRBV6-6 and TRBJ1-2; tentative D call: TRBD1 (6 bases). This CDR3 has 14 residues. Trimming removed 1 base at V and 5 bases at J, with 11 bases between. Germline V gives CDR1 MNHNY, CDR2 SVGAGI (reference sequence).

V usage is TRBV6-1 and J usage is TRBJ2-7; 8 positions agree with TRBD1. Germline values: CDR1 MNHNS, CDR2 SASEGT. J was trimmed by 7 bases and V by 8 bases; bases with no gene match: 13. The CDR3 runs to 14 residues. CDR3 sequence (DNA): TGTGCCAGCCGACTTTTGGGACAGGCAGATGAGCAGTACTTC. It translates to CASRLLGQADEQYF.

This chain links TRBV27 with TRBJ2-7; 7 nucleotides match TRBD2. The ends lost 6 bases at V and 4 bases at J; junction bases unmatched: 12. The CDR3 extends over 15 amino acids. The germline V gene encodes CDR1 MNHEY and CDR2 SMNVEV (reference sequence). The CDR3 here is CASSPQLAEVYEQYF. The DNA for the CDR3 is TGTGCCAGCAGCCCGCAGCTAGCGGAGGTATACGAGCAGTACTTC.

The chain has TRBV5-1 and TRBJ2-6; D is ambiguous. V lost 0 bases, J lost 0 bases, and 4 bases lay in between. The CDR3 is 15 amino acids. From germline, CDR1 is SGHRS and CDR2 YFSETQ. The CDR3 DNA reads TGCGCCAGCAGCTTGGAGAGCTCTGGGGCCAACGTCCTGACTTTC. Translation gives CASSLESSGANVLTF.

The rearrangement links TRBV6-6 to TRBJ2-1; D is possibly TRBD1 or TRBD2 (5 bases each). Trimming took off 8 bases at V and 8 bases at J, with 22 bases between the two ends. This CDR3 contains 15 residues. Germline values: CDR1 MNHNY, CDR2 SVGAGI (reference sequence). CDR3 in amino acids: CASDNRGAESDEQFF. CDR3 sequence (DNA): TGTGCCAGCGACAATAGAGGGGCAGAGAGCGATGAGCAGTTCTTC.

The rearrangement links TRBV21-1 to TRBJ2-7; the table gives TRBD2 as D, unverified against the DNA. TRBV21-1 is noted as a pseudogene. This CDR3 region has 12 residues. The CDR3 loop reads CASTAGIYEQYF. CDR3 in DNA: TGTGCCAGCACCGCGGGTATTTACGAGCAGTACTTC.

This chain joins TRBV5-1 and TRBJ2-5; D is unresolved. Germline V gene sequence: CDR1 SGHRS, CDR2 YFSETQ. This CDR3 spans 15 amino acids. Trimming removed 0 bases at V and 2 bases at J, with 11 bases between. The CDR3: CASSLAPLGQETQYF. The CDR3, as DNA: TGCGCCAGCAGCTTGGCTCCCCTGGGGCAAGAGACCCAGTACTTC.

The V and J genes are TRBV5-6 and TRBJ2-5; D is possibly TRBD1 or TRBD2 (5 bases each). Germline CDR1 is SGHDT and CDR2 is YYEEEE. V gave up 4 bases and J gave up 4 bases, with 17 bases separating them. The CDR3 covers 15 residues. DNA for the CDR3: TGTGCCAGCAGCCCCCCGGGACGGCTGGGAGAGACCCAGTACTTC. It specifies CASSPPGRLGETQYF.

V and J are TRBV5-5 and TRBJ2-1; 14 bases align to TRBD2. The germline gives CDR1 SGHKS, CDR2 YYEKEE (reference sequence). After removal of 4 bases from V and 3 bases from J, the junction contained 3 bases not matched to a gene. The CDR3 runs to 16 residues. This chain's CDR3 is CASSTGTSGGYNEQFF. CDR3 DNA sequence: TGTGCCAGCAGCACGGGGACTAGCGGGGGCTACAATGAGCAGTTCTTC.

This chain uses TRBV10-1 with TRBJ2-1, with no clear D. Trimming removed 3 bases at V and 8 bases at J, with 5 bases between. The CDR3 spans 11 residues. Per the germline V gene, CDR1 is WNHNN and CDR2 is SYGVQD (reference sequence). CDR3 region: CASSDGYEQFF. In DNA, the CDR3 is TGCGCCAGCAGTGATGGTTATGAGCAGTTCTTC.

This chain joins TRBV11-2 and TRBJ2-7; either TRBD1 or TRBD2 may supply D (5 bases each). Germline CDR1 and CDR2: SGHAT and FQNNGV. V was shortened by 6 bases and J by 2 bases, with 11 bases between the two germline ends. This CDR3 is built from 13 residues. The CDR3: CASRRDGAYEQYF. CDR3 coding DNA: TGTGCCAGCAGACGGGACGGCGCCTACGAGCAGTACTTC.

The V gene is TRBV5-1, the J gene TRBJ2-5; 11 bases line up with TRBD1. Germline CDR1 reads SGHRS; CDR2 reads YFSETQ. V trimming: 4 bases; J trimming: 5 bases; junction bases outside the gene matches: 7. The CDR3 runs 15 residues. The CDR3 DNA reads as TGCGCCAGCAGCCAAACCGGGACAGGGGGGGAGACCCAGTACTTC. Amino acids: CASSQTGTGGETQYF.

As DNA, the CDR3 is TGTGCCAGCAGCTTGTCGGGTCGGGAGACCCAGTACTTC. This gives the protein CASSLSGRETQYF. The chain employs TRBV5-4 and TRBJ2-5; unclear D gene. The CDR3 is 13 amino acids. Germline V gene sequence: CDR1 SGHNT, CDR2 YYREEE (reference sequence). Between the trimmed V and J ends, which lost 1 base and 5 bases, there was a span of 9 bases.

This clone came up a few times. The rearrangement uses TRBV30 and TRBJ2-7; 9 bases map to TRBD1. The germline CDR1 and CDR2 sequences are GTSNPN and SVGIG (reference sequence). There are 14 residues in the CDR3. The J segment lost 1 base and the V segment lost 4 bases, leaving 5 bases of the junction unmatched. As DNA, the CDR3 is TGTGCCTGGAAGGGACAGGGAATTTCCTACGAGCAGTACTTC. It translates to CAWKGQGISYEQYF.

This clone was observed once. This chain joins TRBV19 and TRBJ2-3; 7 nucleotides align to TRBD1. The CDR3 sequence is 14 residues long. CDR1 and CDR2 from the germline V gene are LNHDA and SQIVND (reference sequence). J gave up 2 bases and V 5 bases, and 4 bases lay outside the gene matches. CDR3 sequence (DNA): TGTGCCAGTAGTGGTGAGGGGGCCACAGATACGCAGTATTTT. Translated: CASSGEGATDTQYF.

The V call is TRBV30, the J call TRBJ1-3; D is ambiguous. CDR1 and CDR2 (germline): GTSNPN, SVGIG (reference sequence). This CDR3 spans 15 amino acids. Trimming stripped 5 bases from V and 0 bases from J, with 14 bases between. This CDR3 is CAWGEGSSSGNTIYF. In DNA, the CDR3 is TGTGCCTGGGGCGAGGGATCAAGCTCTGGAAACACCATATATTTT.

In the case of this clone: Its ends do not fully match the called genes, so a read error is possible. The rearrangement links TRBV5-1 to TRBJ1-2; 7 bases match TRBD1. This CDR3 region has 11 residues. Germline V gene data show CDR1 as SGHRS and CDR2 as YFSETQ. CDR3 in DNA: TGCGCCAGCAGCGCCGGGACAGAATTCCTCTTC. It translates to CASSAGTEFLF. Using reference TRBV5-1 and TRBJ1-2 for the parts outside the CDR3, the full variable domain is KAGVTQTPRYLIKTRGQQVTLSCSPISGHRSVSWYQQTPGQGLQFLFEYFSETQRNKGNFPGRFSGRQFSNSRSEMNVSTLELGDSALYLCASSAGTEFLFGSGTRLTVV.